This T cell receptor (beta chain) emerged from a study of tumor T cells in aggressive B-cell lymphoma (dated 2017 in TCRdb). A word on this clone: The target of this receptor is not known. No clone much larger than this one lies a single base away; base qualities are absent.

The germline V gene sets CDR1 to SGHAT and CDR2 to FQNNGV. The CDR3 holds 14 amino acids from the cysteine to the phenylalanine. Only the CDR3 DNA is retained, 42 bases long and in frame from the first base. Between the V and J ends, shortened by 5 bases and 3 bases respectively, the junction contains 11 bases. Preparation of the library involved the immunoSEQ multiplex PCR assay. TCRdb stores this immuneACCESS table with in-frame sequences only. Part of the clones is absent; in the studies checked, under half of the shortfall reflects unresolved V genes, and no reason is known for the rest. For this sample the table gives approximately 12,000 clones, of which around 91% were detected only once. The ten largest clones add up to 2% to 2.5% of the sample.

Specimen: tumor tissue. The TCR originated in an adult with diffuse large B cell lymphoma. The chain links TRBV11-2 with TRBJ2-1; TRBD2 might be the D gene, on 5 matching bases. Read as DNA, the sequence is TGTGCCAGCAGCCTACCAGACTACTACAATGAGCAGTTCTTC. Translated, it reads CASSLPDYYNEQFF.